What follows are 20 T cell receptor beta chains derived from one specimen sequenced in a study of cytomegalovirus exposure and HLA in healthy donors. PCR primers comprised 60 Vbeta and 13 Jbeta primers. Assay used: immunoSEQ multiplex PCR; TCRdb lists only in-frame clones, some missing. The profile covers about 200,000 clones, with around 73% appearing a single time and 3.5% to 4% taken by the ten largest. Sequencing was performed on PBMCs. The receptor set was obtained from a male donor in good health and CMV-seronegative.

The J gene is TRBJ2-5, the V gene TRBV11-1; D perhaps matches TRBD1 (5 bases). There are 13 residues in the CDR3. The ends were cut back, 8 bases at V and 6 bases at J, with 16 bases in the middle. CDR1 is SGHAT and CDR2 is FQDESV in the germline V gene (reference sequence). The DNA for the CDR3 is TGTGCCAGCGGACAAGATGGGGATCAGACCCAGTACTTC. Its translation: CASGQDGDQTQYF.

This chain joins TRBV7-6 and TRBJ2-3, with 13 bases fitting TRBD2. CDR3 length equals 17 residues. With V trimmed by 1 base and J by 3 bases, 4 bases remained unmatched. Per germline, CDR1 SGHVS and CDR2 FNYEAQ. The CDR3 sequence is CASSLGLTSGRTDTQYF. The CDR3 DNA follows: TGTGCCAGCAGCTTAGGTTTGACTAGCGGGAGGACAGATACGCAGTATTTT.

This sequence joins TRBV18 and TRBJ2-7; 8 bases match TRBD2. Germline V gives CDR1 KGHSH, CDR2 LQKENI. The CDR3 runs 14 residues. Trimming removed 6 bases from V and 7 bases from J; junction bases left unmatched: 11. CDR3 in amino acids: CASSLQSGSREQYF. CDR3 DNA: TGTGCCAGCTCTCTCCAAAGCGGGAGTAGGGAGCAGTACTTC.

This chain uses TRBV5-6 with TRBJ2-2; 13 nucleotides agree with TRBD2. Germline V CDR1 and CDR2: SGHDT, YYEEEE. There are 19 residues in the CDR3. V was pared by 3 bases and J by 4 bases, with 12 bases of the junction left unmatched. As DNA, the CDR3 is TGTGCCAGCAGCTCCCTAGGACTAGCGGGAGCCCCTGTCACCGGGGAGCTGTTTTTT. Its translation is CASSSLGLAGAPVTGELFF.

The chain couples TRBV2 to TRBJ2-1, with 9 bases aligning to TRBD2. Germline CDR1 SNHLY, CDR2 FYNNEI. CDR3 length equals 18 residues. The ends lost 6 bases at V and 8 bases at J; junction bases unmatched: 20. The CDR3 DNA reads TGTGCCAGCAGCCATACTACGCTTGCGGGAGGGCTCGACGATGAGCAGTTCTTC. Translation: CASSHTTLAGGLDDEQFF.

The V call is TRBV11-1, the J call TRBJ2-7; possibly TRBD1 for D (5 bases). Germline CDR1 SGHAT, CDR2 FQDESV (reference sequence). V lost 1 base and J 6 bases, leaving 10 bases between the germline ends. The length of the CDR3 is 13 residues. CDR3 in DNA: TGTGCCAGCAGCTTAGTTCAGGGTCGCGAGCAGTACTTC. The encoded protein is CASSLVQGREQYF.

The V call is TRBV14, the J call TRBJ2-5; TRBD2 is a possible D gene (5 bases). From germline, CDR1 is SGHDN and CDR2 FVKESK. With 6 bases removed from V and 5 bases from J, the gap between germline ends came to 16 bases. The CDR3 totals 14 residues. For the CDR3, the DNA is TGTGCCAGCAGTTCGACACGTCCGGGGGAGACCCAGTACTTC. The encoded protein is CASSSTRPGETQYF.

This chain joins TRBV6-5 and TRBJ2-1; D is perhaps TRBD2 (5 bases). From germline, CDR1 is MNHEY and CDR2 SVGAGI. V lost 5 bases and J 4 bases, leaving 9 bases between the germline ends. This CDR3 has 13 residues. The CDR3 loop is CASSPGSYNEQFF. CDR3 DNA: TGTGCCAGCAGTCCGGGGAGTTACAATGAGCAGTTCTTC.

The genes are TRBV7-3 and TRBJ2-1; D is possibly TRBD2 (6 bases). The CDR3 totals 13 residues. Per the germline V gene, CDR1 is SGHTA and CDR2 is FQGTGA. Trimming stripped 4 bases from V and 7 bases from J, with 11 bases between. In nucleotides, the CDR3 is TGTGCCAGCAGCTCGACTAGTCTGAATGAGCAGTTCTTC. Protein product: CASSSTSLNEQFF.

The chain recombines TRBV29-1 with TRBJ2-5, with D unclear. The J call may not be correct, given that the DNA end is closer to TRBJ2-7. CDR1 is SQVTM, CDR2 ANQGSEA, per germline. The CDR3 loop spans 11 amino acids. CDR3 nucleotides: TGCAGCGTTGACACAGCCTACGAGCAGTACTTC. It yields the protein CSVDTAYEQYF.

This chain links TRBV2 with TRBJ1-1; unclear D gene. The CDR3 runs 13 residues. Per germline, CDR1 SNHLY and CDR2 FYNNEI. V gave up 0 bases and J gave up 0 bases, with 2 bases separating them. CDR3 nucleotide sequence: TGTGCCAGCAGTGAAGCCTTGAACACTGAAGCTTTCTTT. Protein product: CASSEALNTEAFF.

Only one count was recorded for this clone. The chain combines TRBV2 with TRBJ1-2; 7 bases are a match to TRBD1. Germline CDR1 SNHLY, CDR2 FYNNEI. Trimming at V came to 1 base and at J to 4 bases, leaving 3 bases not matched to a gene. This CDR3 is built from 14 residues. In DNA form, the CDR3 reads TGTGCCAGCAGTGAAGGACAGGGTTTCTATGGCTACACCTTC. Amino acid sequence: CASSEGQGFYGYTF.

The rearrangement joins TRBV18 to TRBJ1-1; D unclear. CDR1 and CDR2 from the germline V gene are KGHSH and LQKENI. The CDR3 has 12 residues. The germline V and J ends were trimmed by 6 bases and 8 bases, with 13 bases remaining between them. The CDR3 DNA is TGTGCCAGCTCCCCTTTTGGTGAGGAAGCTTTCTTT. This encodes CASSPFGEEAFF.

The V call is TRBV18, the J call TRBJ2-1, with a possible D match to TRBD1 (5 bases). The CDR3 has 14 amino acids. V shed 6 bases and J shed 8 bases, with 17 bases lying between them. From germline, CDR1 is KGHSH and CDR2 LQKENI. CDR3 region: CASSPPGTGDEQFF. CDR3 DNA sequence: TGTGCCAGCTCGCCGCCGGGTACAGGCGATGAGCAGTTCTTC.

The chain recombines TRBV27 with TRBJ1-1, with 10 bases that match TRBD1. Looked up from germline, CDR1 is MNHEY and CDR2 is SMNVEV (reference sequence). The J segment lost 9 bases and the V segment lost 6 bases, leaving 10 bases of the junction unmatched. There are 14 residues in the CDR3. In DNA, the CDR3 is TGTGCCAGCAGGGAGATCTTCGACAGGGGGCAAGCTTTCTTT. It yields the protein CASREIFDRGQAFF.

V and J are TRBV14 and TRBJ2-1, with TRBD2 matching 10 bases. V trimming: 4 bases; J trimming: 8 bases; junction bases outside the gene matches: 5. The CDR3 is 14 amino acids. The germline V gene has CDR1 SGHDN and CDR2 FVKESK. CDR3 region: CASSPLAGGDEQFF. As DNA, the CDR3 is TGTGCCAGCAGCCCCTTAGCGGGAGGCGATGAGCAGTTCTTC.

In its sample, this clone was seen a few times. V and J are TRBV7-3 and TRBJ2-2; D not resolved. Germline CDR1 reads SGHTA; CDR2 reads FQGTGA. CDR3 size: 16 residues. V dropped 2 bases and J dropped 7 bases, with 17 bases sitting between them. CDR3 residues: CASSLEAVSLGGELFF. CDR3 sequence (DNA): TGTGCCAGCAGCTTAGAGGCAGTCTCCCTTGGCGGGGAGCTGTTTTTT.

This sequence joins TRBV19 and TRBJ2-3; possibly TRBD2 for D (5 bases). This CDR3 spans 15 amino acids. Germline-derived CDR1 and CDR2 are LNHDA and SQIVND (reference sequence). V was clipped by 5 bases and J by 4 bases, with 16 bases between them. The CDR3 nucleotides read TGTGCCAGTAGTGGATCGGCCTACGGGGCAGATACGCAGTATTTT. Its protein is CASSGSAYGADTQYF.

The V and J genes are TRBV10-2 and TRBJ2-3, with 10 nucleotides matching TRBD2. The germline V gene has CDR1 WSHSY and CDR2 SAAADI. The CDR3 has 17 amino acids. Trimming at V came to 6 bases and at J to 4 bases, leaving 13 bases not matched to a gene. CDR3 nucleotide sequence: TGCGCCAGCAGGGTCCTTTCTAGCGGGAGTTCCGCAGATACGCAGTATTTT. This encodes CASRVLSSGSSADTQYF.

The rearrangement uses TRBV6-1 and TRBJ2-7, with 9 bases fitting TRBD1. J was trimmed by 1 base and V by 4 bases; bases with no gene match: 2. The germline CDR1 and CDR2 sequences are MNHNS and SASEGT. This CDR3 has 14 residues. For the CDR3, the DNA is TGTGCCAGCAGTGCCGGGACAGGGTCCTACGAGCAGTACTTC. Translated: CASSAGTGSYEQYF.